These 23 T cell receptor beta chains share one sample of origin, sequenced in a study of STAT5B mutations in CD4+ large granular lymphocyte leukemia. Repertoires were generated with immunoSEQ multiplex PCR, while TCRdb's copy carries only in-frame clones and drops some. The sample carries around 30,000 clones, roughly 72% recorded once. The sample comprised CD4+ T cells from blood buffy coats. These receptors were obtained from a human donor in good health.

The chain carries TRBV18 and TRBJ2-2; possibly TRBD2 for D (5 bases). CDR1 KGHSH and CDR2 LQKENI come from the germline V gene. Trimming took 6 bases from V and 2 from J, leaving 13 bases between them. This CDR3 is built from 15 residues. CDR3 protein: CASSLGGSNTGELFF. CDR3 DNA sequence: TGTGCCAGCTCTCTTGGAGGTAGTAACACCGGGGAGCTGTTTTTT.

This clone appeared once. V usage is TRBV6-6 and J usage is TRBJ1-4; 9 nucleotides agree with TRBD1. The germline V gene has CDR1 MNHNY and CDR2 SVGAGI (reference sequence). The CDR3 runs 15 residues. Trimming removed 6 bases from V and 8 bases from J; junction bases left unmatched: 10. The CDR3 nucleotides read TGTGCCAGCAGCAAGACCGGGACAGGGCAAGAAAAACTGTTTTTT. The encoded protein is CASSKTGTGQEKLFF.

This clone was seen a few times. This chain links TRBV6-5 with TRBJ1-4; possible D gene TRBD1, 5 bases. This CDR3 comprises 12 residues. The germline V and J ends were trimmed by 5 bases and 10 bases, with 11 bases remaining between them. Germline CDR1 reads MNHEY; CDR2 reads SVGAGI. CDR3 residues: CASSSRRGKLFF. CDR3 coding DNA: TGTGCCAGCAGTAGCCGGAGGGGAAAACTGTTTTTT.

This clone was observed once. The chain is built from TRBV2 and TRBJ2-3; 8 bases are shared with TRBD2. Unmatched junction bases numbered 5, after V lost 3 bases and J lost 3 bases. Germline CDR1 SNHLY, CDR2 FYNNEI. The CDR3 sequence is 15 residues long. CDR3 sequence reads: CASSDLAGGTDTQYF. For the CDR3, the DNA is TGTGCCAGCAGTGACTTGGCGGGGGGAACAGATACGCAGTATTTT.

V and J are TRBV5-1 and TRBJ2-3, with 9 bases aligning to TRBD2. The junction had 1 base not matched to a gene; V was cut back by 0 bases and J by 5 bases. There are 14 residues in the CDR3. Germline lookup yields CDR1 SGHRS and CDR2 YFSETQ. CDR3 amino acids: CASSLGAGGDTQYF. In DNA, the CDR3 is TGCGCCAGCAGCTTGGGAGCGGGGGGAGATACGCAGTATTTT.

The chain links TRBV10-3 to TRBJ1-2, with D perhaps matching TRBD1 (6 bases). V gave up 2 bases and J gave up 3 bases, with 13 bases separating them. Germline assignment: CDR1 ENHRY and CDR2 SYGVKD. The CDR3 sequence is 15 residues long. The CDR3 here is CAISEGDNLYYGYTF. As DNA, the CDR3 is TGTGCCATCAGTGAGGGGGACAATCTCTACTATGGCTACACCTTC.

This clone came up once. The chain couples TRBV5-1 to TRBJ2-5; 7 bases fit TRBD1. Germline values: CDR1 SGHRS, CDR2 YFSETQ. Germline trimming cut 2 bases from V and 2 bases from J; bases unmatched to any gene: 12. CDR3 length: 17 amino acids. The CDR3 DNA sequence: TGCGCCAGCAGCTTCGAGACAGGGCCTAAGGAACAAGAGACCCAGTACTTC. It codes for CASSFETGPKEQETQYF.

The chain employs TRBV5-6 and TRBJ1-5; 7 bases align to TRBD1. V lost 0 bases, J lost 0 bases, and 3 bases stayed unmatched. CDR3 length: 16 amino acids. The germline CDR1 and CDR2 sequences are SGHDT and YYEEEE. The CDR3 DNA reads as TGTGCCAGCAGCTTGGGACAGGGTTATAGCAATCAGCCCCAGCATTTT. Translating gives CASSLGQGYSNQPQHF. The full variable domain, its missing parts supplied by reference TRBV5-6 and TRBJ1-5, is DAGVTQSPTHLIKTRGQQVTLRCSPKSGHDTVSWYQQALGQGPQFIFQYYEEEERQRGNFPDRFSGHQFPNYSSELNVNALLLGDSALYLCASSLGQGYSNQPQHFGDGTRLSIL.

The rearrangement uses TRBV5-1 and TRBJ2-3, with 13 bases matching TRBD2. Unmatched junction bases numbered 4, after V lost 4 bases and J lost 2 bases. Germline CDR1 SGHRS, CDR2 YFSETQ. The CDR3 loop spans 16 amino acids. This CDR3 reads CASSATSGGATDTQYF. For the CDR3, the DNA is TGCGCCAGCAGCGCAACTAGCGGGGGGGCCACAGATACGCAGTATTTT.

In DNA, the CDR3 is TGCGCCAGCAGCTTGGGACAGCTCGCGAACACCGGGGAGCTGTTTTTT. Its protein product is CASSLGQLANTGELFF. This sequence joins TRBV5-1 and TRBJ2-2, with TRBD1 as a possible D gene (5 bases). The germline V gene encodes CDR1 SGHRS and CDR2 YFSETQ. This CDR3 region has 16 residues. Trimming took off 0 bases at V and 0 bases at J, with 9 bases between the two ends.

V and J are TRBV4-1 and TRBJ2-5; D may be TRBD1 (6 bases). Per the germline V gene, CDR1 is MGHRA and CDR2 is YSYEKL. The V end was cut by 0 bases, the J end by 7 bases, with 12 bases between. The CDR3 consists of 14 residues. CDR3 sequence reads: CASSQDWGRATQYF. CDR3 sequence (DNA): TGCGCCAGCAGCCAAGATTGGGGGCGGGCGACCCAGTACTTC.

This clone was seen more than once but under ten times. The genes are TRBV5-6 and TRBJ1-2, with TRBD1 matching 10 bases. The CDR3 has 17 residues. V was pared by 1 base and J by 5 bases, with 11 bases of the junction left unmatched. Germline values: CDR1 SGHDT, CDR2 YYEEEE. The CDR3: CASSLFETGGRYYGYTF. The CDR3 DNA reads TGTGCCAGCAGCTTGTTCGAGACAGGGGGCCGCTATTATGGCTACACCTTC.

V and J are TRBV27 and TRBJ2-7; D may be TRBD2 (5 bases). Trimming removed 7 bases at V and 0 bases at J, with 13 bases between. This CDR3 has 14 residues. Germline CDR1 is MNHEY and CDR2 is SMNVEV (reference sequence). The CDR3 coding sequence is TGTGCCAGCAAAATACGGAGGAGCTCCTACGAGCAGTACTTC. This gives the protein CASKIRRSSYEQYF.

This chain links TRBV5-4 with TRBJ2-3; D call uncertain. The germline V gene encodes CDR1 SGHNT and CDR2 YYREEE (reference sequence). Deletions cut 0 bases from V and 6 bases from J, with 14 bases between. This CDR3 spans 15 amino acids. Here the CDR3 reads CASSLGTPRSDTQYF. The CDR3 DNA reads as TGTGCCAGCAGCTTGGGAACCCCGAGGTCCGATACGCAGTATTTT.

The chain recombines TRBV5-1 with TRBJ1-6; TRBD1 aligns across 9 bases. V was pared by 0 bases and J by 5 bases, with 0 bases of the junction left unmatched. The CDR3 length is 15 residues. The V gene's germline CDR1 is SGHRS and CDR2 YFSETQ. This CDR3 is CASSLGQGDNSPLHF. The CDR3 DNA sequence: TGCGCCAGCAGCTTGGGACAGGGGGATAATTCACCCCTCCACTTT.

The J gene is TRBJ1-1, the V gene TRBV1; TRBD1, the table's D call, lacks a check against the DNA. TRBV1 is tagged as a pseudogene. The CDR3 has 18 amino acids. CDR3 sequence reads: CTSSQDVADRRLNTEAFF. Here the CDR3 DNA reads TGCACCAGCAGCCAAGATGTCGCGGACAGGCGACTGAACACTGAAGCTTTCTTT.

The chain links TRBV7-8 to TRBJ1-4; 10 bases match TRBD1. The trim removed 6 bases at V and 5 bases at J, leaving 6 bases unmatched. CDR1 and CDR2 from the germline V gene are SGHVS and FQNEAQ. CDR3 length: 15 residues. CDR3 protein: CASSPTGQGNEKLFF. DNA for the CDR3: TGTGCCAGCAGTCCTACGGGACAGGGGAATGAAAAACTGTTTTTT.

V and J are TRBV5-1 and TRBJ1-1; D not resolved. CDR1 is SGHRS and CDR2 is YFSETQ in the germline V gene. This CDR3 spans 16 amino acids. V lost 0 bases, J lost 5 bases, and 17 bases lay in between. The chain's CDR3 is CASSLAPTGSGTEAFF. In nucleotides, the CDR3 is TGCGCCAGCAGCTTGGCCCCCACGGGGAGTGGGACTGAAGCTTTCTTT.

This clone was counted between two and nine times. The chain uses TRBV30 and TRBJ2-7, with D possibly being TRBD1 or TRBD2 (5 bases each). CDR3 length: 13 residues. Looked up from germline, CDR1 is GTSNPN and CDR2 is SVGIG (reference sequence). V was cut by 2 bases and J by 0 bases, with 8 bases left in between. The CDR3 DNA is TGTGCCTGGAGTCGAGGGACCTCCTACGAGCAGTACTTC. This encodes CAWSRGTSYEQYF.

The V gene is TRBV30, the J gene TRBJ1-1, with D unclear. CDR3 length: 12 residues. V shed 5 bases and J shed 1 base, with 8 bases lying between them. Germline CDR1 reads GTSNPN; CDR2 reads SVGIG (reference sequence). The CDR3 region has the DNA TGTGCCTGGGGACTGGAGAACACTGAAGCTTTCTTT. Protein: CAWGLENTEAFF.

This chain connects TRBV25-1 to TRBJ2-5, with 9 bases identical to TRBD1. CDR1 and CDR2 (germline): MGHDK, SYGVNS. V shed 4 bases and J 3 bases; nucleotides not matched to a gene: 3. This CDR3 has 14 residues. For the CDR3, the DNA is TGTGCCAGCAGTGGGGGACAGGGAGAAGAGACCCAGTACTTC. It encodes CASSGGQGEETQYF.

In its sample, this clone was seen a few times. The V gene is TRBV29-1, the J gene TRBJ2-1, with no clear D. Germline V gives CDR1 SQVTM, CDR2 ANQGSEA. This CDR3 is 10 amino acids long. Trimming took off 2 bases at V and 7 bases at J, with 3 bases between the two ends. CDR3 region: CSVEHNEQFF. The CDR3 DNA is TGCAGCGTTGAACATAATGAGCAGTTCTTC.

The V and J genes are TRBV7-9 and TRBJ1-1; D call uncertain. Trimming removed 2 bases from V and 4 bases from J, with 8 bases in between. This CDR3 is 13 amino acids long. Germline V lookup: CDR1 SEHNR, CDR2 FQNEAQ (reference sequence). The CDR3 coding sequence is TGTGCCAGCAGCTTATTCGAGGGCACTGAAGCTTTCTTT. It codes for CASSLFEGTEAFF.